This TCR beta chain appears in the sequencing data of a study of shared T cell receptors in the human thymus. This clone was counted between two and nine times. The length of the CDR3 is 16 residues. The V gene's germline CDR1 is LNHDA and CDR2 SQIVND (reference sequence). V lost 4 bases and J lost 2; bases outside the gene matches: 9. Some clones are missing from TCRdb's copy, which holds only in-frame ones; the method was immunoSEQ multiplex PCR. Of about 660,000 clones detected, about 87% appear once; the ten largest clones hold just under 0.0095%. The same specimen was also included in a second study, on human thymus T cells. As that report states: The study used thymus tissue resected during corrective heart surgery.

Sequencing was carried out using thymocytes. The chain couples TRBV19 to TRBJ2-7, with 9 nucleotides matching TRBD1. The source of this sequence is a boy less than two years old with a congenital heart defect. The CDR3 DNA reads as TGTGCCAGTAGTACTTCGACAGGGGGGACTCCCTACGAGCAGTACTTC. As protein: CASSTSTGGTPYEQYF.